This TCR beta chain stems from a study of control samples from healthy donors and cancer patients. Data came from immunoSEQ multiplex PCR; TCRdb stores just in-frame clones and leaves some out. Seen here are approximately 90,000 clones, approximately 90% observed once, and the top ten hold around 15%. Germline lookup yields CDR1 LNHNV and CDR2 YYDKDF (reference sequence). The V gene end was trimmed by 1 base and the J gene end by 5 bases; junction bases not matched to a gene: 9. The CDR3 sequence is 17 residues long. The clonotype was recovered from a woman in her seventies in good health. The V and J genes are TRBV15 and TRBJ2-1; 9 nucleotides agree with TRBD2. The sample consisted of blood. The CDR3 bases are TGTGCCACCAGCAGAGGGAACCTAGCGGGGATTAACAATGAGCAGTTCTTC. This encodes CATSRGNLAGINNEQFF.